Listed here are 5 T cell receptor beta chains from one sample, sequenced in a study of shared T cell receptors in the human thymus. Generated by immunoSEQ multiplex PCR, the TCRdb table keeps only in-frame clones and is missing some. Found here are about 380,000 clones, 85% to 95% of them singletons; the top ten hold approximately 0.02%. The specimen was thymocytes. These receptor sequences come from a human donor.

The V call is TRBV19, the J call TRBJ2-1; 9 bases match TRBD1. This CDR3 comprises 16 residues. V lost 4 bases, J lost 1 base, and 5 bases stayed unmatched. Germline loops: CDR1 LNHDA, CDR2 SQIVND (reference sequence). CDR3 nucleotides: TGTGCCAGTAGTACACTAGGACAGGGGTCCTACAATGAGCAGTTCTTC. Translation gives CASSTLGQGSYNEQFF.

The chain uses TRBV19 and TRBJ2-5, with 7 bases aligning to TRBD1. V was clipped by 3 bases and J by 5 bases; unmatched bases: 15. Germline-derived CDR1 and CDR2 are LNHDA and SQIVND (reference sequence). This CDR3 region has 17 residues. The CDR3 sequence is CASSIAPSDRRLETQYF. In DNA, the CDR3 is TGTGCCAGTAGTATCGCCCCTTCGGACAGGCGCCTCGAGACCCAGTACTTC.

The V gene is TRBV14, the J gene TRBJ2-5; no definite D call. Between the trimmed V and J ends, which lost 0 bases and 7 bases, there was a span of 9 bases. The CDR3 consists of 13 residues. The germline gives CDR1 SGHDN, CDR2 FVKESK. Written as DNA, the CDR3 is TGTGCCAGCAGCCAAGAAACGGATGGGACCCAGTACTTC. Translating it yields CASSQETDGTQYF.

The chain joins TRBV4-3 to TRBJ2-7, with D perhaps matching TRBD2 (6 bases). V lost 4 bases, J lost 2 bases, and 27 bases lay in between. The CDR3 sequence is 19 residues long. Germline V gene sequence: CDR1 LGHNA, CDR2 YSLEER. In DNA form, the CDR3 reads TGCGCCAGCAGCCTCTCCAAAATCGGGAGCGGCCAAAAACCCTACGAGCAGTACTTC. Its protein product is CASSLSKIGSGQKPYEQYF.

The rearrangement links TRBV27 to TRBJ1-1; TRBD1 might be the D (6 bases). This CDR3 has 15 residues. Germline lookup yields CDR1 MNHEY and CDR2 SMNVEV (reference sequence). V gave up 2 bases and J gave up 4 bases, with 14 bases separating them. CDR3 sequence: CASSLGPWGPTEAFF. Written as DNA, the CDR3 is TGTGCCAGCAGTTTAGGCCCCTGGGGGCCCACTGAAGCTTTCTTT.